Listed here is a single T cell receptor beta chain. The sample originates from a study of T cell changes during pregnancy in multiple sclerosis. In germline, CDR1 is KGHSH, CDR2 LQKENI. The CDR3 is 20 amino acids. Losses at the gene ends were 3 bases for V and 1 base for J; bases not matched to a gene: 14. This table comes from immunoSEQ multiplex PCR, and its TCRdb copy is limited to in-frame clones, with some not included. The sample consists of approximately 60,000 clones, around 87% of them appearing once. This sequence originates from a human donor whose cells served as feeder cells for cultures in a pregnancy study. The sequenced sample was peripheral blood from another person, used as feeder cells. This rearrangement joins TRBV18 to TRBJ2-1; 11 bases align to TRBD1. In DNA, the CDR3 is TGTGCCAGCTCACCGTGGGACAGGGGGATAGGGGGGTCATCCTACAATGAGCAGTTCTTC. It translates to CASSPWDRGIGGSSYNEQFF.